This note documents a single T cell receptor (beta chain) sequence. These data are taken from a study of blood T cell repertoires in COVID-19. Whole-study context: The origin of the acute and convalescent COVID-19 samples was the United States, Italy and Spain.

Authors' analysis steps: Estimates of nucleated cell counts were drawn from the amplification of reference gene primers. Sequenced by immunoSEQ multiplex PCR; TCRdb stores in-frame clones only, minus some. The V and J calls and clone size were taken over from that table, and D and trimming were inferred from the DNA. The data contain around 99,000 clones, 85% to 90% of them singletons. Looked up from germline, CDR1 is SGHRS and CDR2 is YFSETQ. The CDR3 is 16 amino acids. After removal of 3 bases from V and 7 bases from J, the junction contained 8 bases not matched to a gene. Sequenced input: peripheral blood. The rearrangement links TRBV5-1 to TRBJ2-2; 11 nucleotides agree with TRBD2. This receptor was identified in a human donor in a cohort sampled during active COVID-19. The CDR3 nucleotides read TGCGCCAGCAGCTCAGGACTAGCGGGTGGTGTCGGGGAGCTGTTTTTT. Amino acids: CASSSGLAGGVGELFF.